The 16 T cell receptor beta chains reported below all come from one sample, sequenced in a study of cytomegalovirus exposure and HLA in healthy donors (dated by TCRdb to 2016 to 2017). Libraries came from the immunoSEQ multiplex PCR assay. The multiplex PCR relied on a mix of 60 forward primers for TCR Vbeta segments and 13 reverse primers for TCR Jbeta segments. TCRdb mirrors the immuneACCESS table, restricted to in-frame sequences. Some clones are absent from its copies; in checked studies, under half trace to an unresolved V gene, and the reason for the others is unknown. A total of about 89,000 clones appear in this sample, over 75% of them only once. The ten top clones hold under 4.5% of the sample. Sequenced sample: PBMCs. These receptor sequences come from a female donor in good health and CMV-seropositive.

This clone came up once. The chain recombines TRBV5-1 with TRBJ1-2, with D hard to call. The germline gives CDR1 SGHRS, CDR2 YFSETQ. Trimming removed 0 bases from V and 0 bases from J, with 9 bases in between. CDR3 length equals 15 residues. The CDR3 DNA is TGCGCCAGCAGCTTGGAGGCAGGCCCTAACTATGGCTACACCTTC. Residues: CASSLEAGPNYGYTF.

This clone is a singleton in its sample. The CDR3 is CASSSAIAGRAYEQYF. CDR3 nucleotide sequence: TGCGCCAGCAGTTCGGCGATAGCGGGAAGGGCCTACGAGCAGTACTTC. The genes are TRBV5-1 and TRBJ2-7; TRBD2 agrees at 8 bases. The CDR3 has 16 residues. Unmatched junction bases numbered 12, after V lost 5 bases and J lost 2 bases. Germline V gene lookup returns CDR1 SGHRS and CDR2 YFSETQ.

The V gene is TRBV6-5, the J gene TRBJ1-2, with TRBD1 as a possible D gene (5 bases). The CDR3 runs 15 residues. Germline CDR1 reads MNHEY; CDR2 reads SVGAGI. V was shortened by 6 bases and J by 6 bases, with 20 bases between the two germline ends. The CDR3 sequence is CASRSQGRGVDGYTF. DNA of the CDR3: TGTGCCAGCAGGAGCCAGGGTCGCGGGGTCGATGGCTACACCTTC.

This clone was detected once. The chain combines TRBV19 with TRBJ1-3; D is unclear. The germline gives CDR1 LNHDA, CDR2 SQIVND (reference sequence). V lost 6 bases and J 0 bases, leaving 15 bases between the germline ends. CDR3 length equals 16 residues. CDR3 sequence (DNA): TGTGCCAGTAGAGAAACCAACTTGTTCTCTGGAAACACCATATATTTT. It encodes CASRETNLFSGNTIYF.

This chain links TRBV28 with TRBJ2-7, with 7 bases lining up with TRBD1. The V gene end was trimmed by 8 bases and the J gene end by 4 bases; junction bases not matched to a gene: 11. The CDR3 extends over 14 amino acids. Germline V CDR1 and CDR2: MDHEN, SYDVKM. Here the CDR3 reads CASLRRGRIYEQYF. CDR3 nucleotides: TGTGCCAGCCTCCGTAGGGGGCGTATTTACGAGCAGTACTTC.

This clone was counted only a few times. The V gene is TRBV18, the J gene TRBJ1-1; D uncertain. From germline, CDR1 is KGHSH and CDR2 LQKENI. This CDR3 is 15 amino acids long. V was cut by 3 bases and J by 3 bases, with 14 bases left in between. CDR3 sequence (DNA): TGTGCCAGCTCACCGCGGCGAGTAGAGGACACTGAAGCTTTCTTT. It is translated as CASSPRRVEDTEAFF. The full variable domain, in which reference TRBV18 and TRBJ1-1 provide the parts outside the CDR3, is NAGVMQNPRHLVRRRGQEARLRCSPMKGHSHVYWYRQLPEEGLKFMVYLQKENIIDESGMPKERFSAEFPKEGPSILRIQQVVRGDSAAYFCASSPRRVEDTEAFFGQGTRLTVV.

This rearrangement joins TRBV7-6 to TRBJ2-7; 14 bases are a match to TRBD2. The ends lost 3 bases at V and 5 bases at J; junction bases unmatched: 6. This CDR3 has 16 amino acids. Looked up from germline, CDR1 is SGHVS and CDR2 is FNYEAQ. CDR3 DNA sequence: TGTGCCAGCAGCTTGGGGACTAGCGGGGGTTTTAACGAGCAGTACTTC. It codes for CASSLGTSGGFNEQYF.

This chain links TRBV10-1 with TRBJ2-7; D ambiguous. The CDR3 sequence is 13 residues long. Germline loops: CDR1 WNHNN, CDR2 SYGVQD (reference sequence). Deletions cut 8 bases from V and 6 bases from J, with 17 bases between. The chain's CDR3 is CASASTSLREQYF. CDR3 coding DNA: TGCGCCAGCGCCTCGACCTCACTACGCGAGCAGTACTTC.

CDR3 amino acids: CASSLYPINSNQPQHF. The DNA for the CDR3 is TGTGCCAGCAGTTTATATCCCATCAATAGCAATCAGCCCCAGCATTTT. The chain has TRBV27 and TRBJ1-5; D not resolved. Between the trimmed V and J ends, which lost 1 base and 0 bases, there was a span of 10 bases. Germline loops: CDR1 MNHEY, CDR2 SMNVEV (reference sequence). This CDR3 is 16 amino acids long.

This clone appeared a few times. The rearrangement joins TRBV29-1 to TRBJ2-3; 14 bases line up with TRBD2. Germline V CDR1 and CDR2: SQVTM, ANQGSEA. The CDR3 consists of 17 residues. The junction had 8 bases not matched to a gene; V was cut back by 5 bases and J by 1 base. Written as DNA, the CDR3 is TGCAGCGTTAGAGGGACTAGCGGGAGAGGGGGCACAGATACGCAGTATTTT. Its translation is CSVRGTSGRGGTDTQYF.

The chain recombines TRBV7-9 with TRBJ2-1; 8 bases are shared with TRBD2. The trim removed 5 bases at V and 3 bases at J, leaving 12 bases unmatched. Per the germline V gene, CDR1 is SEHNR and CDR2 is FQNEAQ (reference sequence). CDR3 length equals 17 residues. The DNA for the CDR3 is TGTGCCAGCAGCATTGCTAATAGCGGGGAACTCTACAATGAGCAGTTCTTC. Translated: CASSIANSGELYNEQFF.

CDR3 in amino acids: CASSHPGLYNEQFF. The CDR3 DNA sequence: TGCGCCAGCAGCCACCCGGGACTTTACAATGAGCAGTTCTTC. The genes are TRBV4-1 and TRBJ2-1, with D perhaps matching TRBD2 (6 bases). Germline assignment: CDR1 MGHRA and CDR2 YSYEKL. This CDR3 has 14 residues. V was trimmed by 3 bases and J by 4 bases, leaving 10 bases between them.

This clone was found once. The rearrangement joins TRBV10-3 to TRBJ1-3; TRBD1 might be the D (6 bases). This CDR3 is built from 16 residues. Germline V gene lookup returns CDR1 ENHRY and CDR2 SYGVKD. The V gene lost 2 bases and the J gene lost 1 base, with 12 bases spanning the gap. The CDR3: CAISENSRGSGNTIYF. DNA for the CDR3: TGTGCCATCAGTGAGAATAGCAGGGGATCTGGAAACACCATATATTTT.

For the CDR3, the DNA is TGTGCCAGCAGACCGCCGGGACTAGTGTACGAGCAGTACTTC. It codes for CASRPPGLVYEQYF. The rearrangement joins TRBV6-1 to TRBJ2-7, with 8 bases aligning to TRBD2. The CDR3 is 14 amino acids. Germline loops: CDR1 MNHNS, CDR2 SASEGT. V shed 6 bases and J 4 bases; nucleotides not matched to a gene: 8.

This chain joins TRBV6-5 and TRBJ2-7, with 10 positions matching TRBD2. The V gene end was trimmed by 0 bases and the J gene end by 6 bases; junction bases not matched to a gene: 2. CDR3 length: 14 residues. Germline V gives CDR1 MNHEY, CDR2 SVGAGI. CDR3 in amino acids: CASSYSASGSEQYF. The CDR3 DNA is TGTGCCAGCAGTTACTCGGCTAGCGGGAGCGAGCAGTACTTC.

The V and J genes are TRBV18 and TRBJ2-5, with a tentative D call TRBD2 (5 bases). Gene TRBJ2-7 matches the end of the DNA better, so the J call may be wrong. The germline gives CDR1 KGHSH, CDR2 LQKENI. CDR3 length: 14 amino acids. CDR3 amino acids: CASSKAARVYEQYF. The CDR3 nucleotides are TGTGCCAGCTCAAAAGCGGCTAGGGTTTACGAGCAGTACTTC.